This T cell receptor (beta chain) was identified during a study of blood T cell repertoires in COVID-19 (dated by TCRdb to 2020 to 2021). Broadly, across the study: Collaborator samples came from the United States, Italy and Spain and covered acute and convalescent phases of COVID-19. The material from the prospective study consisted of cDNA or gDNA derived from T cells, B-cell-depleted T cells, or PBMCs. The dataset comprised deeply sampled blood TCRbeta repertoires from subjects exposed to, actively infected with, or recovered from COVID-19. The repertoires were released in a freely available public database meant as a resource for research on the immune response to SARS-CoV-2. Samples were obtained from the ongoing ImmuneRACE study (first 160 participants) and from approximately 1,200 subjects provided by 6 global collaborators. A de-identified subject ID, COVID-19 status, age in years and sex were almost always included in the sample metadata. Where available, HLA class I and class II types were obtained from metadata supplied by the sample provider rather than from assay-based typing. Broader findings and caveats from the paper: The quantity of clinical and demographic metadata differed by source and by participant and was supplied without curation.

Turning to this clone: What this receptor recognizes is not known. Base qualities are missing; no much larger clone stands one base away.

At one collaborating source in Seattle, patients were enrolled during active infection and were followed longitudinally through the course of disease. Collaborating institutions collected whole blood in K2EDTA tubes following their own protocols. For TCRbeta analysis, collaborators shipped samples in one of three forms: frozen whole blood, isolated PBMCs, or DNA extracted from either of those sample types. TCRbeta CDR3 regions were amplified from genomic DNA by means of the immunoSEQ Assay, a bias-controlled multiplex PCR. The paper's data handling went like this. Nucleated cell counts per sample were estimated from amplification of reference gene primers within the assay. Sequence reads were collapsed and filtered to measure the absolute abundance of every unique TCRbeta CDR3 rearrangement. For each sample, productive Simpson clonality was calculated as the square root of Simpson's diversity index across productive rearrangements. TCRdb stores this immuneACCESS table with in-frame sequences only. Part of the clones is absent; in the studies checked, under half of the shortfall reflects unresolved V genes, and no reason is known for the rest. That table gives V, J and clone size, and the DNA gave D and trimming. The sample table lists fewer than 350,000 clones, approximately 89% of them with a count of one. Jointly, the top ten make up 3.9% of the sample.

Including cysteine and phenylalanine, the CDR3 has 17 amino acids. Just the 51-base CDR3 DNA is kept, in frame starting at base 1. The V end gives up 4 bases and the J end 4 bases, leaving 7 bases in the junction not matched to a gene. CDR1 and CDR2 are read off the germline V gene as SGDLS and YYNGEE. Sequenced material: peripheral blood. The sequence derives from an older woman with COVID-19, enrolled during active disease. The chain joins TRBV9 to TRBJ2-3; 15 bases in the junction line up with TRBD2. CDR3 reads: CASSPRTSGGVADTQYF. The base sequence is TGTGCCAGCAGCCCCCGGACTAGCGGGGGGGTTGCAGATACGCAGTATTTT.